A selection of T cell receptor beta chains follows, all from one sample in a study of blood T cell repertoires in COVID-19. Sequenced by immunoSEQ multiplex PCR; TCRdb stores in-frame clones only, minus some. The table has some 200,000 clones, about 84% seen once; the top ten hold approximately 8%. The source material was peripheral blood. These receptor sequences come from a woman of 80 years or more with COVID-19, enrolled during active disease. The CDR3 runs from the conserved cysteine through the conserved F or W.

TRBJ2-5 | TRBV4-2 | CASSQDWASGKETQYF
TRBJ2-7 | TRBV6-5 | CASGYPGQGTGEQCF
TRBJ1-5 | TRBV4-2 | CASSQSTGSVGQPQHF
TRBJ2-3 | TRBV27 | CASSLSGSTDTQYF
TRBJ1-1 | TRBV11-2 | CASSAATGVDTEAFF
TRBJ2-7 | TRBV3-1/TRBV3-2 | CASSLAVGGAYEQYF
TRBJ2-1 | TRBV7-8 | CASSSGQYNEQFF
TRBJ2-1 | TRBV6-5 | CASRDRVDNEQFF
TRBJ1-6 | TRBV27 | CATQDRWGSYNSPLHF
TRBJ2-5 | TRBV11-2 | CASSLYSFQETQYF
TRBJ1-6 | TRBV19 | CASSVRDTNYNSPLHF
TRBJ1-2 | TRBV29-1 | CSAAPGHPGDGYTF
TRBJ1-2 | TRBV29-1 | CSVSQARGSDGYTF
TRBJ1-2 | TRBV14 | CASSHGGLDYGYTF